The 25 T cell receptor beta chains below all came from one sample that was sequenced in a study of T cell responses to AZD1222 COVID-19 vaccine. Using immunoSEQ multiplex PCR, the repertoire was profiled, and TCRdb retains in-frame clones only, with some absent. The sample has roughly 200,000 clones, roughly 88% seen once. The material was peripheral blood, obtained on day 0 of AZD1222 vaccination. All receptors come from an adult in good health.

This clone was recorded once. The chain is built from TRBV3-1 (or the pseudogene TRBV3-2) and TRBJ1-1; D perhaps matches TRBD1 (5 bases). Germline-derived CDR1 and CDR2 are LGHDT and YNNKEL (reference sequence). V lost 0 bases to trimming and J lost 4 bases, with 15 bases between them. The CDR3 totals 16 residues. CDR3 sequence (DNA): TGTGCCAGCAGCCAAGAGGGTCCACAGGCGGGCACTGAAGCTTTCTTT. Its protein product is CASSQEGPQAGTEAFF.

This chain connects TRBV11-3 to TRBJ2-7; TRBD1 aligns across 12 bases. The V and J ends lost 4 bases and 6 bases, in that order; junction bases with no gene match: 16. This CDR3 is built from 18 residues. Germline V gives CDR1 SGHNT, CDR2 YENEEA. Here the CDR3 reads CASSCRDRGPEVGCEQYF. In DNA, the CDR3 is TGTGCCAGCAGCTGCAGGGACAGGGGGCCGGAGGTGGGTTGCGAGCAGTACTTC.

Only one count was recorded for this clone. This sequence joins TRBV9 and TRBJ2-1; 8 nucleotides match TRBD1. V was clipped by 6 bases and J by 7 bases; unmatched bases: 3. The CDR3 has 12 amino acids. The V gene's germline CDR1 is SGDLS and CDR2 YYNGEE. The DNA of the CDR3 is TGTGCCAGCACTGGACAGGGAAATGAGCAGTTCTTC. It encodes CASTGQGNEQFF.

The chain couples TRBV14 to TRBJ1-2; D remains unclear. The CDR3 runs to 16 residues. Trimming left V 2 bases short and J 4 bases short, with 17 bases between. Per the germline V gene, CDR1 is SGHDN and CDR2 is FVKESK. Here the CDR3 reads CASSQISGETAYGYTF. The DNA of the CDR3 is TGTGCCAGCAGCCAAATATCAGGCGAAACCGCCTATGGCTACACCTTC.

The chain joins TRBV3-1 (or the pseudogene TRBV3-2) to TRBJ2-6, with 7 bases identical to TRBD1. Germline V CDR1 and CDR2: LGHDT, YNNKEL (reference sequence). The CDR3 runs to 17 residues. The V gene end was trimmed by 4 bases and the J gene end by 0 bases; junction bases not matched to a gene: 6. The CDR3 region has the DNA TGTGCCAGCAGCCCGCGGACAGGAGGCTCTGGGGCCAACGTCCTGACTTTC. Protein product: CASSPRTGGSGANVLTF.

The rearrangement uses TRBV12-5 and TRBJ1-1, with TRBD1 identical over 7 bases. The CDR3 spans 14 residues. V lost 5 bases, J lost 2 bases, and 5 bases stayed unmatched. The germline V gene has CDR1 LGHNT and CDR2 FRNRAP. The CDR3 DNA follows: TGTGCTAGTGGTCCCACAGGGGAAAACACTGAAGCTTTCTTT. Translated, it gives CASGPTGENTEAFF.

Here the CDR3 DNA reads TGTGCCATTCGCCCACACGGATGGAACTATGGCTACACCTTC. This gives the protein CAIRPHGWNYGYTF. The genes are TRBV28 and TRBJ1-2; no reliable D call. Germline V gene sequence: CDR1 MDHEN, CDR2 SYDVKM. V was cut by 10 bases and J by 2 bases, with 17 bases left in between. The CDR3 covers 14 residues.

The chain is built from TRBV30 and TRBJ1-6; D gene uncertain. Germline assignment: CDR1 GTSNPN and CDR2 SVGIG (reference sequence). V shed 3 bases and J shed 17 bases, with 23 bases lying between them. The CDR3 covers 14 residues. The chain's CDR3 is CAWRSGRTSWRVHF. The DNA of the CDR3 is TGTGCCTGGAGGTCCGGCAGAACCTCTTGGAGGGTCCACTTT.

This chain uses TRBV27 with TRBJ1-2; D might be TRBD1 (6 bases). CDR1 and CDR2 from the germline V gene are MNHEY and SMNVEV (reference sequence). Trimming took 3 bases from V and 5 from J, leaving 16 bases between them. The CDR3 has 15 amino acids. CDR3 bases: TGTGCCAGCAGTTTGACGGGACAAGGGAAGTATGGCTACACCTTC. This gives the protein CASSLTGQGKYGYTF.

This clone was seen a handful of times. This chain joins TRBV29-1 and TRBJ1-2, with TRBD1 identical over 8 bases. This CDR3 region has 14 residues. V dropped 0 bases and J dropped 7; count of bases not matched to a gene: 7. Germline CDR1 and CDR2: SQVTM and ANQGSEA. The CDR3 here is CSVEDRRGQGGYTF. Written as DNA, the CDR3 is TGCAGCGTTGAAGATCGCAGGGGGCAAGGTGGCTACACCTTC.

The chain employs TRBV3-1 (or the pseudogene TRBV3-2) and TRBJ1-3; the D is unclear. The CDR3 contains 13 residues. Germline V gene lookup returns CDR1 LGHDT and CDR2 YNNKEL (reference sequence). Trimming removed 5 bases from V and 4 bases from J, with 9 bases in between. Here the CDR3 DNA reads TGTGCCAGCAGCTACGCCGGGGGAAACACCATATATTTT. This sequence encodes CASSYAGGNTIYF.

The V call is TRBV5-1, the J call TRBJ1-1, with D maybe TRBD1 (6 bases). The germline V and J ends were trimmed by 0 bases and 3 bases, with 18 bases remaining between them. Germline CDR1 SGHRS, CDR2 YFSETQ. There are 17 residues in the CDR3. The CDR3: CASSLGTGRPSDTEAFF. Here the CDR3 DNA reads TGCGCCAGCAGCTTGGGAACAGGGCGTCCTAGTGACACTGAAGCTTTCTTT.

The rearrangement uses TRBV5-1 and TRBJ1-1; D unresolved. Trimming took 0 bases from V and 4 from J, leaving 7 bases between them. The CDR3 consists of 13 residues. Germline assignment: CDR1 SGHRS and CDR2 YFSETQ. CDR3 sequence reads: CASSLAWGTEAFF. Written as DNA, the CDR3 is TGCGCCAGCAGCTTGGCCTGGGGCACTGAAGCTTTCTTT.

J is TRBJ2-5 and V is TRBV6-5, with 7 bases fitting TRBD2. Trimming cost V 6 bases and J 4 bases; bases outside gene matches: 8. CDR1 is MNHEY and CDR2 is SVGAGI in the germline V gene. The CDR3 spans 14 residues. As DNA, the CDR3 is TGTGCCAGCAGCCTCTGGGGGGGGAGAGAGACCCAGTACTTC. Amino acid sequence: CASSLWGGRETQYF.

The chain joins TRBV5-4 to TRBJ1-1; D gene uncertain. CDR1 is SGHNT and CDR2 is YYREEE in the germline V gene (reference sequence). This CDR3 is 12 amino acids long. The V end was cut by 4 bases, the J end by 0 bases, with 4 bases between. The CDR3 sequence is CASSSMNTEAFF. The DNA of the CDR3 is TGTGCCAGCAGCAGCATGAACACTGAAGCTTTCTTT.

This chain joins TRBV30 and TRBJ2-2; D possibly corresponds to TRBD1 (5 bases). The CDR3 length is 14 residues. Germline CDR1 GTSNPN, CDR2 SVGIG (reference sequence). V was trimmed by 7 bases and J by 3 bases, leaving 15 bases between them. This chain's CDR3 is CALTKGPHTGELFF. The DNA of the CDR3 is TGTGCCTTAACCAAGGGGCCACACACCGGGGAGCTGTTTTTT.

The table lists this clone with a count of one. The rearrangement uses TRBV28 and TRBJ1-6, with 7 positions matching TRBD1. The CDR3 is 13 residues long. Trimming at V came to 6 bases and at J to 10 bases, leaving 6 bases not matched to a gene. Germline V CDR1 and CDR2: MDHEN, SYDVKM. CDR3 in DNA: TGTGCCAGCAGCAGCACAGGGGTCTCACCCCTCCACTTT. It encodes CASSSTGVSPLHF.

The genes are TRBV7-6 and TRBJ1-4; D unclear. CDR3 length: 14 residues. V dropped 5 bases and J dropped 4 bases, with 11 bases sitting between them. From germline, CDR1 is SGHVS and CDR2 FNYEAQ. For the CDR3, the DNA is TGTGCCAGCAGCGAGGGCGTCAATAATGAAAAACTGTTTTTT. This encodes CASSEGVNNEKLFF. Combining the CDR3 with reference TRBV7-6 and TRBJ1-4 gives the whole variable domain GAGVSQSPRYKVTKRGQDVALRCDPISGHVSLYWYRQALGQGPEFLTYFNYEAQQDKSGLPNDRFSAERPEGSISTLTIQRTEQRDSAMYRCASSEGVNNEKLFFGSGTQLSVL.

This chain uses TRBV11-3 with TRBJ2-3, with 13 bases fitting TRBD2. From germline, CDR1 is SGHNT and CDR2 YENEEA. The CDR3 contains 17 residues. Trimming removed 8 bases from V and 6 bases from J; junction bases left unmatched: 14. CDR3: CASSFGGLAGDGDTQYF. CDR3 nucleotide sequence: TGTGCCAGCTCTTTTGGCGGACTAGCGGGGGACGGGGATACGCAGTATTTT.

The chain couples TRBV10-3 to TRBJ1-1; D is possibly TRBD1 (6 bases). V dropped 0 bases and J dropped 2 bases, with 10 bases sitting between them. From germline, CDR1 is ENHRY and CDR2 SYGVKD. The length of the CDR3 is 15 residues. This CDR3 is CAISESGRGNTEAFF. The DNA of the CDR3 is TGTGCCATCAGTGAGTCGGGCAGGGGAAACACTGAAGCTTTCTTT.

V is TRBV2 and J is TRBJ1-6; D is unclear. There are 16 residues in the CDR3. The germline CDR1 and CDR2 sequences are SNHLY and FYNNEI. Trimming stripped 8 bases from V and 1 base from J, with 15 bases between. CDR3 coding DNA: TGTGCCAGCGTTGGGAGGCGGGGATCCTATAATTCACCCCTCCACTTT. Its protein product is CASVGRRGSYNSPLHF. Combining the CDR3 with reference TRBV2 and TRBJ1-6 gives the whole variable domain EPEVTQTPSHQVTQMGQEVILRCVPISNHLYFYWYRQILGQKVEFLVSFYNNEISEKSEIFDDQFSVERPDGSNFTLKIRSTKLEDSAMYFCASVGRRGSYNSPLHFGNGTRLTVT.

The chain has TRBV6-5 and TRBJ2-5, with D possibly called TRBD1 or TRBD2 (5 bases each). This CDR3 has 12 amino acids. Germline loops: CDR1 MNHEY, CDR2 SVGAGI. V was cut by 7 bases and J by 5 bases, with 11 bases left in between. CDR3 coding DNA: TGTGCCAGCACCAGGGCGGGCGAGACCCAGTACTTC. It specifies CASTRAGETQYF.

The chain is built from TRBV3-1 (or the pseudogene TRBV3-2) and TRBJ2-7; the D call may be TRBD1 or TRBD2 (6 bases each). Germline values: CDR1 LGHDT, CDR2 YNNKEL (reference sequence). V lost 0 bases, J lost 0 bases, and 27 bases lay in between. The CDR3 totals 21 residues. CDR3 region: CASSQEIGTRGPYRHSYEQYF. CDR3 nucleotides: TGTGCCAGCAGCCAAGAAATTGGGACTCGGGGGCCCTACCGACACTCCTACGAGCAGTACTTC.

The rearrangement links TRBV6-5 to TRBJ2-7; 11 bases fit TRBD1. From germline, CDR1 is MNHEY and CDR2 SVGAGI. The CDR3 consists of 14 residues. The J segment lost 7 bases and the V segment lost 2 bases, leaving 4 bases of the junction unmatched. Here the CDR3 DNA reads TGTGCCAGCAGTTACGGACAGGGGGCGCGGGAGCAGTACTTC. As protein: CASSYGQGAREQYF.

The chain couples TRBV11-2 to TRBJ2-3; 8 nucleotides match TRBD1. Germline V gene data show CDR1 as SGHAT and CDR2 as FQNNGV. V lost 3 bases to trimming and J lost 0 bases; unmatched junction nucleotides: 8. The CDR3 runs 17 residues. CDR3 coding DNA: TGTGCCAGCAGCTTCCGGGACAGGAGGATTAGCACAGATACGCAGTATTTT. It is translated as CASSFRDRRISTDTQYF.